This passage covers 20 T cell receptor beta chains from one sample sequenced in a study of blood T cell repertoires in COVID-19. The assay was immunoSEQ multiplex PCR, and TCRdb's table has in-frame clones only and misses some. Of about 220,000 clones in the sample, approximately 85% were seen once. What was sequenced was peripheral blood. All receptors derive from a woman aged 65 to 85 with COVID-19, enrolled during active disease.

The chain links TRBV6-2 or TRBV6-3 to TRBJ1-1, with D uncertain. V was pared by 2 bases and J by 0 bases, with 4 bases between. There are 13 residues in the CDR3. From germline, CDR1 is MNHEY and CDR2 SVGEGT. DNA for the CDR3: TGTGCCAGCAGTTACCGGGTGAACACTGAAGCTTTCTTT. This sequence encodes CASSYRVNTEAFF.

This rearrangement joins TRBV28 to TRBJ1-2, with D possibly TRBD1 on 6 matching bases. Germline V gene data show CDR1 as MDHEN and CDR2 as SYDVKM. V was cut by 4 bases and J by 2 bases, with 8 bases left in between. The CDR3 totals 13 residues. CDR3 nucleotides: TGTGCCAGCAGTTCGGACAGCAACTATGGCTACACCTTC. It specifies CASSSDSNYGYTF.

The chain employs TRBV5-1 and TRBJ2-7, with D unclear. This CDR3 spans 15 amino acids. Germline V gene lookup returns CDR1 SGHRS and CDR2 YFSETQ. The V gene lost 2 bases and the J gene lost 2 bases, with 14 bases spanning the gap. For the CDR3, the DNA is TGCGCCAGCAGCTTCATGCTTGGCGGCACCTACGAGCAGTACTTC. This sequence encodes CASSFMLGGTYEQYF.

J is TRBJ1-1 and V is TRBV6-5; D is undetermined. CDR3 length: 12 residues. Germline CDR1 reads MNHEY; CDR2 reads SVGAGI. Trimming removed 4 bases from V and 0 bases from J, with 3 bases in between. The CDR3, as DNA: TGTGCCAGCAGTTCAGTGAACACTGAAGCTTTCTTT. This codes for CASSSVNTEAFF.

This clone showed up just once. The chain couples TRBV2 to TRBJ1-5; 7 bases map to TRBD1. The CDR3 covers 19 residues. Germline trimming cut 3 bases from V and 0 bases from J; bases unmatched to any gene: 14. Germline values: CDR1 SNHLY, CDR2 FYNNEI. Here the CDR3 DNA reads TGTGCCAGCAGTGATAGACAGGGCGGATTTAGGGATAGCAATCAGCCCCAGCATTTT. Translating gives CASSDRQGGFRDSNQPQHF.

The chain links TRBV2 to TRBJ2-1, with 7 nucleotides matching TRBD1. Germline CDR1 is SNHLY and CDR2 is FYNNEI. Trimming removed 4 bases from V and 3 bases from J; junction bases left unmatched: 6. The CDR3 is made up of 15 amino acids. CDR3 in DNA: TGTGCCAGCAGTGTGCGGACAGGCGGCTACAATGAGCAGTTCTTC. It encodes CASSVRTGGYNEQFF.

CDR3 sequence (DNA): TGTGCCAGCAGTCAACAGGGGCCTAGGGGCTACAATGAGCAGTTCTTC. It encodes CASSQQGPRGYNEQFF. The rearrangement joins TRBV28 to TRBJ2-1; 7 nucleotides align to TRBD1. CDR1 is MDHEN and CDR2 is SYDVKM in the germline V gene. The V segment lost 5 bases and the J segment 3 bases; nucleotides outside the gene matches: 10. CDR3 length: 16 residues.

The count of this clone is one. This chain joins TRBV9 and TRBJ2-3; 7 bases are a match to TRBD2. After removal of 3 bases from V and 6 bases from J, the junction contained 7 bases not matched to a gene. This CDR3 is built from 14 residues. Germline loops: CDR1 SGDLS, CDR2 YYNGEE. The CDR3 nucleotides read TGTGCCAGCAGCGCCTCGACTAGCCTGGATACGCAGTATTTT. The encoded protein is CASSASTSLDTQYF.

This chain's CDR3 is CASSQGQLAFAGELFF. The CDR3 DNA reads TGTGCCAGCAGCCAAGGACAACTAGCGTTCGCCGGGGAGCTGTTTTTT. The V call is TRBV4-2, the J call TRBJ2-2; 7 bases align to TRBD2. The CDR3 loop spans 16 amino acids. V shed 1 base and J 6 bases; nucleotides not matched to a gene: 8. Germline V gene lookup returns CDR1 LGHNA and CDR2 YNFKEQ.

This chain links TRBV19 with TRBJ1-2, with D maybe TRBD1 (5 bases). This CDR3 is built from 16 residues. V was clipped by 4 bases and J by 3 bases, with 18 bases between them. From germline, CDR1 is LNHDA and CDR2 SQIVND (reference sequence). The CDR3 sequence: CASSRQPAGGDYGYTF. Here the CDR3 DNA reads TGTGCCAGTAGTAGACAGCCCGCCGGGGGTGACTATGGCTACACCTTC.

This chain links TRBV7-3 with TRBJ1-4; 9 bases fit TRBD1. Germline CDR1 SGHTA, CDR2 FQGTGA. The V and J ends lost 3 bases and 5 bases, in that order; junction bases with no gene match: 4. This CDR3 spans 15 amino acids. The CDR3 nucleotides are TGTGCCAGCAGCTTGACGGGACAGGGCAATGAAAAACTGTTTTTT. Its translation: CASSLTGQGNEKLFF.

The chain uses TRBV18 and TRBJ1-2, with D hard to call. CDR3 length equals 12 residues. V lost 1 base and J lost 8, with 8 bases in between. Germline lookup yields CDR1 KGHSH and CDR2 LQKENI. The CDR3 DNA is TGTGCCAGCTCACCACTTACGGAGGGCTACACCTTC. Translation gives CASSPLTEGYTF.

This clone came up once. V and J are TRBV15 and TRBJ1-3; tentative D call: TRBD1 (6 bases). This CDR3 comprises 16 residues. The V and J ends lost 0 bases and 0 bases respectively, with 9 bases between them. The germline gives CDR1 LNHNV, CDR2 YYDKDF (reference sequence). The CDR3 DNA is TGTGCCACCAGCAGAGACCTGGGGGCCTCTGGAAACACCATATATTTT. Its protein product is CATSRDLGASGNTIYF.

The J gene is TRBJ1-1, the V gene TRBV6-5, with TRBD1 identical over 7 bases. V was clipped by 6 bases and J by 0 bases; unmatched bases: 7. The CDR3 is made up of 15 amino acids. Germline CDR1 is MNHEY and CDR2 is SVGAGI. CDR3 sequence (DNA): TGTGCCAGCAGCCAGGGACAGAGCATGAACACTGAAGCTTTCTTT. Protein product: CASSQGQSMNTEAFF.

V gene TRBV5-8 combines with J gene TRBJ2-4; D is perhaps TRBD1 (6 bases). CDR1 is SGHTS and CDR2 is YDEGEE in the germline V gene. Trimming pared 3 bases from V and 2 bases from J, leaving 18 bases between. The CDR3 has 17 amino acids. The CDR3 here is CASSWETGGNPKNIQYF. The CDR3 nucleotides read TGTGCCAGCAGCTGGGAGACAGGTGGGAACCCCAAAAACATTCAGTACTTC.

This clone was observed a handful of times. This chain links TRBV7-2 with TRBJ2-7, with TRBD2 identical over 8 bases. J lost 2 bases, V lost 5 bases, and 14 bases had no gene match. The germline V gene encodes CDR1 SGHTA and CDR2 FQGNSA. This CDR3 is 17 amino acids long. This chain's CDR3 is CASSATSGQIQAYEQYF. The CDR3 DNA sequence: TGTGCCAGCAGCGCCACTAGCGGACAGATCCAAGCCTACGAGCAGTACTTC.

This chain links TRBV15 with TRBJ2-1; tentative D call: TRBD2 (6 bases). Trimming left V 0 bases short and J 3 bases short, with 15 bases between. The CDR3 extends over 17 amino acids. The germline V gene encodes CDR1 LNHNV and CDR2 YYDKDF (reference sequence). The CDR3 DNA is TGTGCCACCAGCAGAGATCTGGCGGGATTAATCTACAATGAGCAGTTCTTC. Encoded protein: CATSRDLAGLIYNEQFF.

The chain has TRBV11-3 and TRBJ2-1, with 9 bases identical to TRBD1. The CDR3 is made up of 15 amino acids. The V segment lost 4 bases and the J segment 8 bases; nucleotides outside the gene matches: 9. Looked up from germline, CDR1 is SGHNT and CDR2 is YENEEA. The CDR3 sequence: CASSSRTGASYEQFF. The CDR3, as DNA: TGTGCCAGCAGCTCACGGACAGGGGCGTCGTATGAGCAGTTCTTC.

The gene calls are TRBV4-3 and TRBJ1-2; 8 bases fit TRBD1. The CDR3 totals 18 residues. Looked up from germline, CDR1 is LGHNA and CDR2 is YSLEER. With V trimmed by 0 bases and J by 0 bases, 9 bases remained unmatched. In DNA form, the CDR3 reads TGCGCCAGCAGCCAAGAATATGGGCTGACAGGGGCTAACTATGGCTACACCTTC. Translating it yields CASSQEYGLTGANYGYTF.

V is TRBV5-4 and J is TRBJ1-1; no clear D. Trimming cost V 1 base and J 1 base, with 8 bases left between them. There are 14 residues in the CDR3. Germline values: CDR1 SGHNT, CDR2 YYREEE (reference sequence). The DNA of the CDR3 is TGTGCCAGCAGCTTGCCTCTCCCGAACACTGAAGCTTTCTTT. Encoded protein: CASSLPLPNTEAFF.